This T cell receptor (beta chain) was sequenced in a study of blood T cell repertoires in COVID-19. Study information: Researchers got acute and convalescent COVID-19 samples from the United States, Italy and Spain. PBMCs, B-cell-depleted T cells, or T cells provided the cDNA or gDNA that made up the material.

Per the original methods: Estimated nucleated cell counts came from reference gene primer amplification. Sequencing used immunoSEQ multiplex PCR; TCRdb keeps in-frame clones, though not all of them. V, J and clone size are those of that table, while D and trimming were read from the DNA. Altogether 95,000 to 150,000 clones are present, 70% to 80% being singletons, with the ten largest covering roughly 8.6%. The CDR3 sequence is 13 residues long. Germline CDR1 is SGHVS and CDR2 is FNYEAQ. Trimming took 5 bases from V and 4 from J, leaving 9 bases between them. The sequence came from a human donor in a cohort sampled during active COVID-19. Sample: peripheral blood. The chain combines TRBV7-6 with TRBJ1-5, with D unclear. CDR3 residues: CASSLHQNQPQHF. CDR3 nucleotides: TGTGCCAGCAGCCTTCACCAGAATCAGCCCCAGCATTTT.